This is a list of T cell receptor beta chains from one sample in a study of T cells in localized non-small cell lung cancer. The data were produced by immunoSEQ multiplex PCR, yet TCRdb's version contains in-frame clones alone and is incomplete. The repertoire consists of about 41,000 clones, with roughly nine tenths occurring once and the leading ten covering 7% to 9%. The sequencing here drew on peripheral blood, taken before any cancer treatment. The receptor source for this set is a woman aged 18-49 years with stage III lung adenocarcinoma. The CDR3 runs from the conserved cysteine through the conserved F or W. A D gene is named only where the DNA matches it firmly. Size is omitted from some rows. Given values are once, few, many or a class for expanded clones.

j_call: TRBJ2-1
clone_size: once
d_call: NA
v_call: TRBV7-3
cdr3_aa: CASSLTAGANEQFF
cdr3_nt: TGTGCCAGCAGCTTAACCGCAGGGGCAAATGAGCAGTTCTTC

j_call: TRBJ1-6
clone_size: NA
d_call: NA
v_call: TRBV27
cdr3_aa: CASNRAFNSPLHF
cdr3_nt: TGTGCCAGCAACCGGGCCTTTAATTCACCCCTCCACTTT

j_call: TRBJ1-1
clone_size: NA
d_call: TRBD1
v_call: TRBV6-1
cdr3_aa: CASSEGLGRGVDTEAFF
cdr3_nt: TGTGCCAGCAGTGAAGGTTTGGGCAGGGGGGTGGACACTGAAGCTTTCTTT

j_call: TRBJ2-4
clone_size: NA
d_call: NA
v_call: TRBV6-1
cdr3_aa: CASSEYWAENIQYF
cdr3_nt: TGTGCCAGCAGTGAATACTGGGCTGAAAACATTCAGTACTTC

j_call: TRBJ1-2
clone_size: NA
d_call: NA
v_call: TRBV27
cdr3_aa: CASTPTRGAYGYTF
cdr3_nt: TGTGCCAGCACCCCGACCAGGGGTGCCTATGGCTACACCTTC

j_call: TRBJ2-3
clone_size: NA
d_call: TRBD2
v_call: TRBV11-2
cdr3_aa: CASSLVQAGGPDTQYF
cdr3_nt: TGTGCCAGCAGCTTAGTACAAGCGGGGGGCCCAGATACGCAGTATTTT

j_call: TRBJ2-7
clone_size: NA
d_call: NA
v_call: TRBV20-1
cdr3_aa: CSARDLEGQYF
cdr3_nt: TGCAGTGCTAGAGATCTAGAGGGGCAGTACTTC

j_call: TRBJ1-1
clone_size: NA
d_call: NA
v_call: TRBV6-1
cdr3_aa: CASSDSRVRMNTEAFF
cdr3_nt: TGTGCCAGCAGTGATAGTCGAGTTCGTATGAACACTGAAGCTTTCTTT

j_call: TRBJ2-5
clone_size: NA
d_call: NA
v_call: TRBV7-8
cdr3_aa: CASSLVGGPQETQYF
cdr3_nt: TGTGCCAGCAGCTTAGTGGGGGGACCTCAAGAGACCCAGTACTTC

j_call: TRBJ2-5
clone_size: NA
d_call: TRBD1
v_call: TRBV6-6
cdr3_aa: CASSDRDAETQYF
cdr3_nt: TGTGCCAGCAGTGACAGGGACGCAGAGACCCAGTACTTC

j_call: TRBJ1-5
clone_size: NA
d_call: NA
v_call: TRBV6-5
cdr3_aa: CASSQGSPNQPQHF
cdr3_nt: TGTGCCAGCAGTCAAGGGTCCCCAAACCAGCCCCAGCATTTT

j_call: TRBJ1-2
clone_size: NA
d_call: NA
v_call: TRBV7-8
cdr3_aa: CASSLVQVRIEGNYGYTF
cdr3_nt: TGTGCCAGCAGCTTAGTGCAAGTTAGAATCGAGGGTAACTATGGCTACACCTTC

j_call: TRBJ2-5
clone_size: NA
d_call: TRBD1
v_call: TRBV5-1
cdr3_aa: CASSSDRVGQETQYF
cdr3_nt: TGCGCCAGCAGCTCCGACAGGGTAGGCCAAGAGACCCAGTACTTC

j_call: TRBJ2-5
clone_size: NA
d_call: NA
v_call: TRBV4-1
cdr3_aa: CASSQTGAETQYF
cdr3_nt: TGCGCCAGCAGCCAAACGGGGGCCGAGACCCAGTACTTC

j_call: TRBJ1-1
clone_size: NA
d_call: NA
v_call: TRBV30
cdr3_aa: CAWSHTANTEAFF
cdr3_nt: TGTGCCTGGAGTCATACAGCGAACACTGAAGCTTTCTTT

j_call: TRBJ2-1
clone_size: NA
d_call: TRBD2
v_call: TRBV7-3
cdr3_aa: CASSSSGGAYNEQFF
cdr3_nt: TGTGCCAGCAGCTCAAGCGGGGGGGCGTACAATGAGCAGTTCTTC

j_call: TRBJ2-2
clone_size: NA
d_call: NA
v_call: TRBV6-5
cdr3_aa: CASSYPQVPGELFF
cdr3_nt: TGTGCCAGCAGTTACCCACAGGTCCCCGGGGAGCTGTTTTTT

j_call: TRBJ1-2
clone_size: NA
d_call: TRBD1
v_call: TRBV18
cdr3_aa: CASSLTDRVEYGYTF
cdr3_nt: TGTGCCAGCTCACTGACCGACAGGGTTGAGTATGGCTACACCTTC

j_call: TRBJ2-1
clone_size: NA
d_call: TRBD1
v_call: TRBV5-1
cdr3_aa: CASSSDRVNEQFF
cdr3_nt: TGCGCCAGCAGCTCTGACAGGGTCAATGAGCAGTTCTTC

j_call: TRBJ2-3
clone_size: NA
d_call: TRBD1
v_call: TRBV7-6
cdr3_aa: CASSLGTGGVADTQYF
cdr3_nt: TGTGCCAGCAGCTTAGGGACAGGGGGCGTAGCAGATACGCAGTATTTT

j_call: TRBJ2-1
clone_size: few
d_call: TRBD2
v_call: TRBV29-1
cdr3_aa: CSARGASGLISYNEQFF
cdr3_nt: TGCAGCGCAAGGGGAGCTAGCGGCTTGATCTCCTACAATGAGCAGTTCTTC

j_call: TRBJ1-2
clone_size: NA
d_call: TRBD1
v_call: TRBV6-1
cdr3_aa: CASSARTGGGGGGYTF
cdr3_nt: TGTGCCAGCAGTGCCCGGACAGGGGGCGGGGGTGGAGGCTACACCTTC

j_call: TRBJ2-2
clone_size: NA
d_call: NA
v_call: TRBV2
cdr3_aa: CASRRTNTGELFF
cdr3_nt: TGTGCCAGCAGACGGACGAACACCGGGGAGCTGTTTTTT

j_call: TRBJ2-4
clone_size: NA
d_call: TRBD1
v_call: TRBV11-2
cdr3_aa: CASSPTGGVAKNIQYF
cdr3_nt: TGTGCCAGCAGCCCGACAGGGGGCGTAGCCAAAAACATTCAGTACTTC